This passage covers 14 T cell receptor beta chains from one sample sequenced in a study of OX40 agonist ivuxolimab in advanced cancers. Assay used: immunoSEQ multiplex PCR; TCRdb lists only in-frame clones, some missing. The table lists about 46,000 clones, 70% to 90% of them singletons, with about 11% in the top ten. Sequencing used CD4+ or CD8+ T cells sorted from blood, obtained in a trial of the OX40 agonist ivuxolimab. These receptors were collected from an adult with an advanced solid tumor such as melanoma, head and neck, liver or kidney cancer.

This clone was recorded only once. The V call is TRBV27, the J call TRBJ1-1; D remains ambiguous. V was trimmed by 6 bases and J by 1 base, leaving 9 bases between them. From germline, CDR1 is MNHEY and CDR2 SMNVEV (reference sequence). The CDR3 has 13 residues. CDR3 region: CASRVAKNTEAFF. The CDR3 region has the DNA TGTGCCAGCAGGGTGGCCAAGAACACTGAAGCTTTCTTT.

The CDR3 nucleotides are TGTGCCAGCAGTACAGAGGGGGGTACCAATCAGCCCCAGCATTTT. This codes for CASSTEGGTNQPQHF. The chain is built from TRBV6-5 and TRBJ1-5; D might be TRBD1 (6 bases). CDR1 MNHEY and CDR2 SVGAGI come from the germline V gene. The CDR3 totals 15 residues. With 5 bases removed from V and 3 bases from J, the gap between germline ends came to 14 bases.

The chain is built from TRBV9 and TRBJ2-1, with a possible D match to TRBD2 (5 bases). V was trimmed by 0 bases and J by 7 bases, leaving 14 bases between them. This CDR3 spans 15 amino acids. Germline CDR1 and CDR2: SGDLS and YYNGEE. The CDR3 region is CASSVGVGLRNEQFF. The CDR3 DNA reads as TGTGCCAGCAGCGTAGGAGTCGGACTCCGGAATGAGCAGTTCTTC.

The rearrangement links TRBV9 to TRBJ2-2; D not resolved. V lost 0 bases and J 7 bases, leaving 4 bases between the germline ends. CDR1 is SGDLS, CDR2 YYNGEE, per germline. CDR3 length equals 12 residues. This CDR3 reads CASSVENGELFF. Here the CDR3 DNA reads TGTGCCAGCAGCGTAGAGAACGGGGAGCTGTTTTTT. Based on the CDR3 plus reference TRBV9 and TRBJ2-2, the full variable domain is DSGVTQTPKHLITATGQRVTLRCSPRSGDLSVYWYQQSLDQGLQFLIQYYNGEERAKGNILERFSAQQFPDLHSELNLSSLELGDSALYFCASSVENGELFFGEGSRLTVL.

The V gene is TRBV28, the J gene TRBJ1-6; possible D gene TRBD1, 5 bases. Trimming left V 6 bases short and J 8 bases short, with 14 bases between. The V gene's germline CDR1 is MDHEN and CDR2 SYDVKM. The CDR3 contains 14 residues. CDR3 in DNA: TGTGCCAGCAGGGCCGGGACCTCCGATTCACCCCTCCACTTT. Protein sequence: CASRAGTSDSPLHF.

The chain employs TRBV4-3 and TRBJ2-1; D remains unclear. This CDR3 is 12 amino acids long. Trimming pared 1 base from V and 4 bases from J, leaving 2 bases between. Per the germline V gene, CDR1 is LGHNA and CDR2 is YSLEER. The CDR3 DNA is TGCGCCAGCAGCCAAGGGTACAATGAGCAGTTCTTC. It yields the protein CASSQGYNEQFF.

The chain is built from TRBV6-1 and TRBJ2-1, with a tentative D call TRBD2 (6 bases). Germline lookup yields CDR1 MNHNS and CDR2 SASEGT. The CDR3 covers 18 residues. V shed 1 base and J shed 4 bases, with 20 bases lying between them. This CDR3 is CASSEGLPGDSSYNEQFF. The CDR3 region has the DNA TGTGCCAGCAGTGAAGGGTTACCGGGGGACTCGTCATACAATGAGCAGTTCTTC.

V usage is TRBV5-6 and J usage is TRBJ2-2; TRBD2 matches at 11 bases. V gave up 4 bases and J gave up 5 bases; unmatched junction bases: 7. Germline V gene sequence: CDR1 SGHDT, CDR2 YYEEEE. There are 16 residues in the CDR3. The CDR3 nucleotides are TGTGCCAGCAGCCTTCCTAGCGGGAGGAATACCGGGGAGCTGTTTTTT. Residues: CASSLPSGRNTGELFF.

The chain combines TRBV5-1 with TRBJ2-1; 11 bases are shared with TRBD2. With 4 bases clipped from V and 2 bases from J, the junction kept 2 bases outside the gene matches. The length of the CDR3 is 15 residues. Germline lookup yields CDR1 SGHRS and CDR2 YFSETQ. CDR3 DNA: TGCGCCAGCAGCCCGGGACTAGCGGCCTACAATGAGCAGTTCTTC. Its protein is CASSPGLAAYNEQFF.

This chain connects TRBV27 to TRBJ1-5; weak D call: TRBD1 (5 bases). CDR3 size: 14 residues. Germline V gene data show CDR1 as MNHEY and CDR2 as SMNVEV (reference sequence). V was trimmed by 3 bases and J by 7 bases, leaving 13 bases between them. CDR3 bases: TGTGCCAGCAGTTTCGACCGGGCAGGGCAGCCCCAGCATTTT. It specifies CASSFDRAGQPQHF.

The chain links TRBV7-6 to TRBJ2-7; D is unresolved. V was pared by 2 bases and J by 0 bases, with 8 bases between. Germline CDR1 is SGHVS and CDR2 is FNYEAQ. The CDR3 covers 14 residues. DNA of the CDR3: TGTGCCAGCAGCTTACGCGAAAGCTCCTACGAGCAGTACTTC. Its protein is CASSLRESSYEQYF.

V is TRBV10-3 and J is TRBJ2-1; 12 positions agree with TRBD2. From germline, CDR1 is ENHRY and CDR2 SYGVKD. CDR3 length equals 15 residues. The V gene end was trimmed by 7 bases and the J gene end by 8 bases; junction bases not matched to a gene: 9. The CDR3 loop is CAITRTSGRLYEQFF. The CDR3 region has the DNA TGTGCCATCACCCGAACTAGCGGGAGGTTGTATGAGCAGTTCTTC.

V is TRBV6-1 and J is TRBJ1-2; unclear D gene. The germline V gene has CDR1 MNHNS and CDR2 SASEGT. The CDR3 spans 13 residues. Trimming stripped 8 bases from V and 4 bases from J, with 14 bases between. The CDR3 loop is CASSVAQLYGYTF. Here the CDR3 DNA reads TGTGCCAGCTCCGTTGCGCAGCTCTATGGCTACACCTTC.

The V gene is TRBV7-9, the J gene TRBJ2-7, with D perhaps TRBD2 (5 bases). The CDR3 has 15 amino acids. V shed 5 bases and J shed 4 bases, with 18 bases lying between them. CDR1 and CDR2 (germline): SEHNR, FQNEAQ (reference sequence). The CDR3 DNA sequence: TGTGCCAGCAGCGTTACTGGAGGCCGCGTTTACGAGCAGTACTTC. Translation: CASSVTGGRVYEQYF.